This TCR beta chain stems from a study of T cell changes during pregnancy in multiple sclerosis. Repertoires were generated with immunoSEQ multiplex PCR, while TCRdb's copy carries only in-frame clones and drops some. The data contain over 60,000 clones, 75% to 95% of them singletons. CDR3 length: 15 amino acids. Trimming took 0 bases from V and 5 from J, leaving 14 bases between them. Looked up from germline, CDR1 is SGDLS and CDR2 is YYNGEE. This clone has just a few counts. The sequencing used peripheral blood, collected in the third trimester of pregnancy. The clonotype originates from a female donor in good health, enrolled as a control in a pregnancy study. The gene calls are TRBV9 and TRBJ1-1; D is perhaps TRBD1 (6 bases). CDR3 residues: CASSVDAGAGTEAFF. The CDR3 DNA is TGTGCCAGCAGCGTAGATGCAGGGGCAGGGACTGAAGCTTTCTTT.